The sequence of this T cell receptor beta chain was determined in a study of blood T cells in healthy people across ages. Notes on the study in general: Correlation between TCR beta diversity and naive T cell percentage was strong.

Comment on this clonotype: Its specificity is not known. The junction does not match germline at one end; this may be a read error.

Next came a second PCR, run for about 6 to 12 cycles, which used a sample-barcoded 5' primer along with a J-beta primer mix. Through a template-switch adaptor with 12 random nucleotides, each cDNA molecule received a tag. TCRdb used MiXCR to reprocess the 5' RACE reads, holding one entry per CDR3 protein. The sample lists some 1.6 million distinct CDR3 sequences; roughly 32% were seen once. The study isolated at least 7 million PBMCs from each sample. Material: blood. The TCR was taken from a woman in her thirties in good health.

This CDR3 is CASSPRGDAQYF. In DNA, the CDR3 is TGTGCCAGCAGCCCCCGTGGAGATGCGCAGTATTTT. The rearrangement uses TRBV4-2 and TRBJ2-3, with D uncertain. The CDR3 covers 12 residues. Germline V CDR1 and CDR2: LGHNA, YNFKEQ.